The TCR beta chain under discussion was sequenced for a study of CD8 T cells in ankylosing spondylitis (dated by TCRdb to the late 2010s). At the level of the whole study: To find TCR variants linked to disease, the study profiled T cell receptor beta repertoires in ankylosing spondylitis patients and healthy donors. The full study cohort was made up of about 25 ankylosing spondylitis patients and 108 healthy donors. Peripheral blood was sampled, and synovial fluid was also collected from ankylosing spondylitis patients.

Sequences MNHNS (CDR1) and SASEGT (CDR2) are obtained from the germline V gene. The V end loses 6 bases and the J end loses 6 bases, and a stretch of 18 bases separates them. The CDR3 numbers 14 residues from cysteine through phenylalanine. CDR3 DNA is the only sequence kept; it has 42 bases, read in frame from the first base. Comments on this clonotype: The antigen this receptor binds is unknown. No much larger clonotype is one base removed from it; base qualities were not supplied.

Overall study outcomes, separate from this receptor: Blood from ankylosing spondylitis patients appeared to be characterized by a TCR beta motif composed of under ten highly homologous amino acid variants. The disease-linked clones showed a CD8+ phenotype and occurred at relatively low frequencies in peripheral blood. Some of the motif variants had been reported before in the synovial fluid and blood of reactive arthritis patients, a finding that suggests common disease-initiation mechanisms. According to the report, matched synovial fluid samples from ankylosing spondylitis patients were significantly enriched for the disease-linked clones.

Instrument on record: Illumina HiSeq 2500. Quantitative 5'-RACE with molecular barcodes was the method used to prepare the TCR beta libraries. From the authors' description of their analysis: A new computational method, built on a probabilistic model of VDJ rearrangement, was used to identify disease-linked TCR variants. TCRdb reprocessed the public reads (quality trimming at Q25 with fastp, clone calling with MiXCR) and kept in-frame beta chains. One record per CDR3 amino acid sequence lists the most common genes and DNA. None of the V and J calls come from the authors' own analysis; TCRdb made them. This sample lists 200,000 to 300,000 distinct CDR3 sequences; roughly a quarter were detected once. The ten largest account for 0.5% to 0.65% of the sample.

The sequenced material came from blood, either unsorted or a sorted T cell fraction (not recorded which). The receptor was derived from a male donor with ankylosing spondylitis or in good health (not recorded which). In this chain, TRBV6-1 is recombined with TRBJ2-7; there is no confident call for the D gene. CDR3 loop: CASSQQVGRSEQYF. The DNA reads TGTGCCAGCAGCCAACAAGTGGGCCGAAGCGAGCAGTACTTC.